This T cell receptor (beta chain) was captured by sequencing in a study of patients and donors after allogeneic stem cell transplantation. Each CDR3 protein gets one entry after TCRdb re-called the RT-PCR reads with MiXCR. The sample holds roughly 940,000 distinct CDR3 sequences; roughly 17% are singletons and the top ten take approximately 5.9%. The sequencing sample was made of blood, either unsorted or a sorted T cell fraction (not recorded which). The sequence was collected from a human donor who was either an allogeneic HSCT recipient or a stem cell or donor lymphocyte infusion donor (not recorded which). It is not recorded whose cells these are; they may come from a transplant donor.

The CDR3 reads CASSWGGRTFRTDTQYF. DNA for the CDR3: TGTGCCAGCAGCTGGGGGGGGAGGACTTTCCGCACAGATACGCAGTATTTT. V gene TRBV11-2 combines with J gene TRBJ2-3; 7 nucleotides line up with TRBD2. After removal of 4 bases from V and 1 base from J, the junction contained 11 bases not matched to a gene. Germline CDR1 SGHAT, CDR2 FQNNGV. This CDR3 is built from 17 residues.